These T cell receptor beta chains were read from a single sample in a study of CD8 T cells in Susac syndrome. TCRdb redid the calling of the immunoSEQ multiplex PCR reads with MiXCR, one entry per CDR3 protein. The data hold about 290,000 distinct CDR3 sequences, with over 75% observed a single time. Sequencing was carried out using CD8+ T cells from PBMCs. These receptors originate from a human donor with multiple sclerosis. CDR3s include the opening cysteine and the closing phenylalanine or tryptophan. Each record gives: clone size, D gene, J gene, V gene, CDR3 protein, CDR3 DNA. The D gene is left open where the match is weak. Clone sizes are given selectively: once, few, many, or a class where the clone is expanded.

.	.	TRBJ2-2	TRBV24-1	CATREDGSNTGELFF	TGTGCCACCAGAGAGGACGGTTCGAACACCGGGGAGCTGTTTTTT
.	.	TRBJ1-1	TRBV6-1	CASTIPGAGTEAFF	TGTGCCAGCACTATACCAGGGGCGGGTACTGAAGCTTTCTTT
.	TRBD1	TRBJ2-7	TRBV5-4	CASSFTGTGSEQYF	TGTGCCAGCAGCTTCACCGGGACAGGGTCCGAGCAGTACTTC
.	.	TRBJ2-1	TRBV27	CASSLGLEQFF	TGTGCCAGCAGTTTGGGACTTGAGCAGTTCTTC
.	TRBD2	TRBJ2-1	TRBV5-4	CASSSGLAIDEQFF	TGTGCCAGCAGCTCGGGACTAGCGATAGATGAGCAGTTCTTC
.	.	TRBJ2-7	TRBV5-4	CASSSRESYEQYF	TGTGCCAGCAGCTCACGGGAGTCCTACGAGCAGTACTTC
.	.	TRBJ2-7	TRBV9	CASSPSNRYDEQYF	TGTGCCAGCAGCCCGAGCAATCGGTATGACGAGCAGTACTTC
.	TRBD1	TRBJ2-5	TRBV19	CASTPRDREETQYF	TGTGCCAGTACTCCCCGGGACAGGGAAGAGACCCAGTACTTC
.	TRBD1	TRBJ2-1	TRBV4-1	CASSQQTGVNEQFF	TGCGCCAGCAGCCAACAGACAGGGGTCAATGAGCAGTTCTTC
.	.	TRBJ1-5	TRBV28	CASSLPQDQPQHF	TGTGCCAGCAGTTTACCCCAGGATCAGCCCCAGCATTTT
.	.	TRBJ2-4	TRBV12-3/TRBV12-4	CASTKGGGPLAKNIQYF	TGTGCCAGCACCAAGGGGGGAGGTCCCCTAGCCAAAAACATTCAGTACTTC
.	.	TRBJ1-3	TRBV20-1	CSARDYHSGNTIYF	TGCAGTGCTAGAGATTACCACTCTGGAAACACCATATATTTT
.	TRBD1	TRBJ1-1	TRBV5-6	CASSSLDRGEAFF	TGTGCCAGCAGCTCCCTGGACAGGGGGGAAGCTTTCTTT
few	.	TRBJ2-2	TRBV4-3	CASSQDYARGNTGELFF	TGCGCCAGCAGCCAAGATTATGCACGGGGGAACACCGGGGAGCTGTTTTTT
.	TRBD2	TRBJ2-4	TRBV20-1	CSARKLAGGVAKNIQYF	TGCAGTGCTAGGAAACTAGCGGGGGGGGTTGCCAAAAACATTCAGTACTTC
.	.	TRBJ2-7	TRBV9	CASSVWGEGDEQYF	TGTGCCAGCAGCGTTTGGGGGGAAGGCGACGAGCAGTACTTC
.	TRBD2	TRBJ2-3	TRBV28	CASSLGRGDFGGAGDADTQYF	TGTGCCAGCAGTTTAGGTCGTGGGGACTTTGGGGGAGCGGGAGATGCAGATACGCAGTATTTT
.	.	TRBJ1-3	TRBV12-3/TRBV12-4	CASSLWLGSGNTIYF	TGTGCCAGCAGTTTATGGTTAGGCTCTGGAAACACCATATATTTT
few	TRBD2	TRBJ2-7	TRBV7-9	CASSLGLAGAFHEQYF	TGTGCCAGCAGCTTAGGCCTAGCGGGAGCTTTCCACGAGCAGTACTTC
.	.	TRBJ1-2	TRBV29-1	CSVEELDGYTF	TGCAGCGTTGAAGAACTGGATGGCTACACCTTC
.	.	TRBJ2-1	TRBV5-1	CASRVSGPYNEQFF	TGCGCCAGCAGGGTATCAGGCCCATACAATGAGCAGTTCTTC
.	TRBD2	TRBJ2-7	TRBV7-2	CASSLGLAGPYYEQYF	TGTGCCAGCAGCTTAGGGCTAGCGGGACCGTATTACGAGCAGTACTTC